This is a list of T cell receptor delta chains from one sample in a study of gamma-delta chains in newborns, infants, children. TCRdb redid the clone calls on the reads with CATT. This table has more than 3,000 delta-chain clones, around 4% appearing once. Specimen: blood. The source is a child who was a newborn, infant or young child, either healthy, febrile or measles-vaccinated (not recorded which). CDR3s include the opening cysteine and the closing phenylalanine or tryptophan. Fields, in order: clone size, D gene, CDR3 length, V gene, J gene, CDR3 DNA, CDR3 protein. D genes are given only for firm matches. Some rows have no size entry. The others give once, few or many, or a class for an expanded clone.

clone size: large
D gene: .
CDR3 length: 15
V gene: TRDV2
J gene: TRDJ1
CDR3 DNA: TGTGCCTGTGACACCGTTTCGGGGGGAAAAAATAAACTCATCTTT
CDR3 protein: CACDTVSGGKNKLIF

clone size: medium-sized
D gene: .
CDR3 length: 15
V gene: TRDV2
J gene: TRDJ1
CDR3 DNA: TGTGCCTGTGACCCTCTTGGGGAACGAGACGATAAACTCATCTTT
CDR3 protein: CACDPLGERDDKLIF

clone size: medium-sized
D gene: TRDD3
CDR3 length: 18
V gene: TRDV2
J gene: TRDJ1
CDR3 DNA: TGTGCCTGTGACATACTGGGGGGTCCCAAGGCGTACACCGATAAACTCATCTTT
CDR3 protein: CACDILGGPKAYTDKLIF

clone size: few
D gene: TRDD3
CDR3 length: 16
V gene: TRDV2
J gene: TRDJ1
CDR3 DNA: TGTGCCTGTGACATAGTTGGGGGATACTACACCGATAAACTCATCTTT
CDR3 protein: CACDIVGGYYTDKLIF

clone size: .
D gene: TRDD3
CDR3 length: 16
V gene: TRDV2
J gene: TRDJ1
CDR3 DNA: TGTGCCTGTGACGGCATGGGGGATACAAGGGCCGATAAACTCATCTTT
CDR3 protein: CACDGMGDTRADKLIF

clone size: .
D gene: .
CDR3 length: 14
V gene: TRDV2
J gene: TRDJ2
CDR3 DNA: TGTGCCTGTGACTCCTGGGGACTGACAGCACAACTCTTCTTT
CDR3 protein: CACDSWGLTAQLFF

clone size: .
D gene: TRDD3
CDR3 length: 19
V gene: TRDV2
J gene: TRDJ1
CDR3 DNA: TGTGCCTGTGACACCGTTGTAACGGGGGATACGCGGGGGGTCGATAAACTCATCTTT
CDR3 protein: CACDTVVTGDTRGVDKLIF

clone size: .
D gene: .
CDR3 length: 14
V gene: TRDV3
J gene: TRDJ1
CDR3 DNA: TGTGCCTTGGTACCCCAGAGGAGCACCGATAAACTCATCTTT
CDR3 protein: CALVPQRSTDKLIF

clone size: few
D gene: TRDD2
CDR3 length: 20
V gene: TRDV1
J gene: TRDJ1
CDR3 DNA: TGTGCTCTTGGGGAACTCATCCCCGGCCTTCCTACGTTGGACACCGATAAACTCATCTTT
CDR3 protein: CALGELIPGLPTLDTDKLIF

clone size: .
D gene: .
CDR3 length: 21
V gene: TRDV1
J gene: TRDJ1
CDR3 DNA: TGTGCTCTTGGGGAACACCCCGGCCTCCCGAAGGGCGGCTGGGGACCCGATAAACTCATCTTT
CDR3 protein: CALGEHPGLPKGGWGPDKLIF

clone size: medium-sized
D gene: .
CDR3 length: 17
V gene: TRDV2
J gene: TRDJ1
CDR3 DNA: TGTGCCTGTGACACCGTGGGAAGTATCAACTACACCGATAAACTCATCTTT
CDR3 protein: CACDTVGSINYTDKLIF

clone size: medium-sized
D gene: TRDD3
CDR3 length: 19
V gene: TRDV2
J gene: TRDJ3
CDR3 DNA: TGTGCCTGTGACAGTGTACTGGGGGATACGACGTGGGACACCCGACAGATGTTTTTC
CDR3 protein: CACDSVLGDTTWDTRQMFF

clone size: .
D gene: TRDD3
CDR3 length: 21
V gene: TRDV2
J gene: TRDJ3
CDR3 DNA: TGTGCCTGTGACAAAGTACTGGGGGATACGCCGAGCTCCTGGGACACCCGACAGATGTTTTTC
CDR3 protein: CACDKVLGDTPSSWDTRQMFF

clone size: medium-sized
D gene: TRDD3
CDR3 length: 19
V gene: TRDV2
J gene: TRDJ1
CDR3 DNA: TGTGCCTGTGACAAGCTCCTGGGGGATACGCTGGAGAAAACCGATAAACTCATCTTT
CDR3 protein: CACDKLLGDTLEKTDKLIF

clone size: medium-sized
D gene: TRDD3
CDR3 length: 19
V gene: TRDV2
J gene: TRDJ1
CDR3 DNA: TGTGCCTGTGACACTTTACTGGGGGATACTACCACGTACACCGATAAACTCATCTTT
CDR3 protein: CACDTLLGDTTTYTDKLIF

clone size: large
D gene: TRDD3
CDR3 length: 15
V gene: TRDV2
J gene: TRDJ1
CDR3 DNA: TGTGCCTGTGACACCTGGGGGATACCGGGCGATAAACTCATCTTT
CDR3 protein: CACDTWGIPGDKLIF

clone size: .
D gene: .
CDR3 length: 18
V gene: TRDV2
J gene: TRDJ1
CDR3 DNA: TGTGCCTGTGACTCCTTGGGGGCTACGAATTCTATCCCCGATAAACTCATCTTT
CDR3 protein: CACDSLGATNSIPDKLIF

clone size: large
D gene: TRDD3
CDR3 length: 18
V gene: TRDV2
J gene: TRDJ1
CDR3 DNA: TGTGCCTGTGACGCAGTAAGTACTGGGGGATACTACACCGATAAACTCATCTTT
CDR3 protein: CACDAVSTGGYYTDKLIF

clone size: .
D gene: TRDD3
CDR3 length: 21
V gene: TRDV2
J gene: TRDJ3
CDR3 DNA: TGTGCCTGTGACGCCTTACTGGGGGATACGCAGAGCTCCTGGGACACCCGACAGATGTTTTTC
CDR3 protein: CACDALLGDTQSSWDTRQMFF

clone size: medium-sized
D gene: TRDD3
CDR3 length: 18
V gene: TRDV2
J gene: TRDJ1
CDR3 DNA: TGTGCCTGTGACACAGTCTCTGGGGGATACGCTTACACCGATAAACTCATCTTT
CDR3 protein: CACDTVSGGYAYTDKLIF

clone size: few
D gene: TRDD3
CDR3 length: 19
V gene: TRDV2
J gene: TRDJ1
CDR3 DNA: TGTGCCTGTGACACTCTACTGGGGGATACGCGCCGGTACACCGATAAACTCATCTTT
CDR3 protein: CACDTLLGDTRRYTDKLIF

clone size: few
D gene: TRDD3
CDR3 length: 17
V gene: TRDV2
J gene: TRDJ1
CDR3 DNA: TGTGCCTGTGACCCGCTGGGGGATAACCTGTACACCGATAAACTCATCTTT
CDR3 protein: CACDPLGDNLYTDKLIF

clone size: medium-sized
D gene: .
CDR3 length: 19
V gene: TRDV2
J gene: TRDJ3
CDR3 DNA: TGTGCCTGTGACACGGGATCCTGGGCGGGGTCCTGGGACACCCGACAGATGTTTTTC
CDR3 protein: CACDTGSWAGSWDTRQMFF

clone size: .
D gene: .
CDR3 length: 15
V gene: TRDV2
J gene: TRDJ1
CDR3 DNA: TGTGCCTGTGACACGATGGTGATACGGCCCGATAAACTCATCTTT
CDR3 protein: CACDTMVIRPDKLIF

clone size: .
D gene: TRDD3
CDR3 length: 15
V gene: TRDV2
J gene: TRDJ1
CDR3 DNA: TGTGCCTGTGACACGGTGGGGGAACACACCGATAAACTCATCTTT
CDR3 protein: CACDTVGEHTDKLIF

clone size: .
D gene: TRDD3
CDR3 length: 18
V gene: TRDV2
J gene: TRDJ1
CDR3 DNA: TGTGCCTGTGACACACTCCGTACTGGGGGTGCCGAGATGTTGAAACTCATCTTT
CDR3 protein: CACDTLRTGGAEMLKLIF

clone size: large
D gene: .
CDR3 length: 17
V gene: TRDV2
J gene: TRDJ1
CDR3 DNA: TGTGCCTGTGACACGGCCGATCACGGTATTGGCACCGATAAACTCATCTTT
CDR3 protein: CACDTADHGIGTDKLIF

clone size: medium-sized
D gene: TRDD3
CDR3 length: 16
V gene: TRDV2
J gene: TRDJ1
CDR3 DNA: TGTGCCTGTGACACCGGTTTCGGGGATACCCACCCTAAACTCATCTTT
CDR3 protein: CACDTGFGDTHPKLIF

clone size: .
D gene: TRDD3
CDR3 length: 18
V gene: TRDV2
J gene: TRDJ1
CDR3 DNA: TGTGCCTGTGACACCCCCCGGGGGATACGTTCGAGGTCCGATAAACTCATCTTT
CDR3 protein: CACDTPRGIRSRSDKLIF

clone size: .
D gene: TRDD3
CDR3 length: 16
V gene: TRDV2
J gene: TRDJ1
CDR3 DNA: TGTGCCTGTGACTCACTGGGGGACTTATACACCGATAAACTCATCTTT
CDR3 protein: CACDSLGDLYTDKLIF

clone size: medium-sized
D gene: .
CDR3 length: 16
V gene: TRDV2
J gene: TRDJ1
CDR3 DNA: TGTGCCTGTGACACCGTCGAGGGAAACCGTAGAGGTAAACTCATCTTT
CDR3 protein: CACDTVEGNRRGKLIF

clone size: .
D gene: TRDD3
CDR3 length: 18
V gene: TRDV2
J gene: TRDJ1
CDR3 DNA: TGTGCCTGTGACACTGTGGGTGTACTGGGGGCCTACACCGATAAACTCATCTTT
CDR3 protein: CACDTVGVLGAYTDKLIF

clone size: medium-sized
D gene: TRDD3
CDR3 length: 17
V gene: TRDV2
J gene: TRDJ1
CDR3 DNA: TGTGCCTGTGACACCCTACTGGGGGCCCGAAGTTCCGATAAACTCATCTTT
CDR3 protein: CACDTLLGARSSDKLIF

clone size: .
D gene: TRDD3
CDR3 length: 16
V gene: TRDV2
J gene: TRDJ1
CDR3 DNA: TGTGCCTGTGACGTACTGGGGGATACAGTCACCGATAAACTCATCTTT
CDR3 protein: CACDVLGDTVTDKLIF

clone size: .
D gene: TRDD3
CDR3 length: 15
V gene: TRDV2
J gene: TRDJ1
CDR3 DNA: TGTGCCTGTGACCTCTGGGGGCCAGCTACCGATAAACTCATCTTT
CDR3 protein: CACDLWGPATDKLIF

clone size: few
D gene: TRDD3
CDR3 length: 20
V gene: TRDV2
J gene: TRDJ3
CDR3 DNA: TGTGCCTGTGACACCGCTGGGGGATACGCGTTATCCTGGGACACCCGACAGATGTTTTTC
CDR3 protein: CACDTAGGYALSWDTRQMFF

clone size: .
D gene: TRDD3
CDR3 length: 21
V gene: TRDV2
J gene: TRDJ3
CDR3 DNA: TGTGCCTGTGACACCCCTGAACTGGGGGATGCGAGCTCCTGGGACACCCGACAGATGTTTTTC
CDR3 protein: CACDTPELGDASSWDTRQMFF

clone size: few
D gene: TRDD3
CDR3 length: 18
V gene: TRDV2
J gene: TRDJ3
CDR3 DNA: TGTGCCTGTGACGGGGCTGGGGGTTCCTCCTGGGACACCCGACAGATGTTTTTC
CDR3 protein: CACDGAGGSSWDTRQMFF

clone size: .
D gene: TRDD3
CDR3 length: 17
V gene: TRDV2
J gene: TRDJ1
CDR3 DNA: TGTGCCTGTGACACCGTTAGCAGGCTGGGGGTCGGCGTTAAACTCATCTTT
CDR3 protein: CACDTVSRLGVGVKLIF

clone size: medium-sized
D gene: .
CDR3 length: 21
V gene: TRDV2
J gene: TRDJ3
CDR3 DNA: TGTGCCTGTGACACCGTTGGGGGCCTAGAGGGGAGCTCCTGGGACACCCGACAGATGTTTTTC
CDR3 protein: CACDTVGGLEGSSWDTRQMFF

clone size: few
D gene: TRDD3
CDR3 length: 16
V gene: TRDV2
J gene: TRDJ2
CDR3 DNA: TGTGCCTGTGACTCGATGGGGGACCAATCGACAGCACAACTCTTCTTT
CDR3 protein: CACDSMGDQSTAQLFF

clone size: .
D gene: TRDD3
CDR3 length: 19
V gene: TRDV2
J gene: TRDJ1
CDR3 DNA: TGTGCCTGTGACACAATGCAACCTGGGGGATACGGCTACACCGATAAACTCATCTTT
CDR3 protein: CACDTMQPGGYGYTDKLIF

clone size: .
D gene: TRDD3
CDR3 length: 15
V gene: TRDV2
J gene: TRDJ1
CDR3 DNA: TGTGCCTGTGAGTACTGGGGGATACAAGACGGTAAACTCATCTTT
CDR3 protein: CACEYWGIQDGKLIF

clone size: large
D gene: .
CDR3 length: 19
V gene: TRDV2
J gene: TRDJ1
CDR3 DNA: TGTGCCTGTGACACCTTAACTCGCGGACCCCTCACATACACCGATAAACTCATCTTT
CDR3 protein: CACDTLTRGPLTYTDKLIF

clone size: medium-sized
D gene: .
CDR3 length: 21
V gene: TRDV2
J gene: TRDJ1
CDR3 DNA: TGTGCCTGTGACTTAATGAAAGACCCTTCCCTCGTCTTGGGGGACACCGATAAACTCATCTTT
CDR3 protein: CACDLMKDPSLVLGDTDKLIF

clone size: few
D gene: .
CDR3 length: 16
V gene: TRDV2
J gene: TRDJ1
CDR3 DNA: TGTGCCTGTGATCCCGTCAATAGGGGTGGCACCGATAAACTCATCTTT
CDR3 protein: CACDPVNRGGTDKLIF

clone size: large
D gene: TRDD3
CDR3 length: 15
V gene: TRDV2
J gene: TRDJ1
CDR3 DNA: TGTGCCTGTGACACCCTGGGGGACCACACCGATAAACTCATCTTT
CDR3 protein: CACDTLGDHTDKLIF

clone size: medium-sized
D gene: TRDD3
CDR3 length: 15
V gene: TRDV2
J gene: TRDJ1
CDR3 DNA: TGTGCCTGTGACACCGTGGGGGATCGATCCGATAAACTCATCTTT
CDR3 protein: CACDTVGDRSDKLIF